What follows are 21 T cell receptor beta chains derived from one specimen sequenced in a study of shared clonotypes between healthy human individuals. Data came from immunoSEQ multiplex PCR; TCRdb stores just in-frame clones and leaves some out. Among 1,400,000 or so clones listed, approximately 98.5% were seen once. Sequenced input: naive CD4+ T cells sorted from blood. The subset was: CD45RA+ positively selected. The receptor set was obtained from a man in his thirties or forties in good health.

This sequence joins TRBV14 and TRBJ1-1; D is perhaps TRBD1 (5 bases). The CDR3 contains 15 residues. Germline CDR1 SGHDN, CDR2 FVKESK. The V and J ends lost 0 bases and 4 bases respectively, with 12 bases between them. In DNA, the CDR3 is TGTGCCAGCAGCCAAGATATCCAGGGTCGCACTGAAGCTTTCTTT. This sequence encodes CASSQDIQGRTEAFF.

This sequence joins TRBV14 and TRBJ2-3, with 13 bases aligning to TRBD2. This CDR3 comprises 22 residues. J lost 1 base, V lost 0 bases, and 16 bases had no gene match. Germline values: CDR1 SGHDN, CDR2 FVKESK. The CDR3 coding sequence is TGTGCCAGCAGCCAAGATCCAGGACAGAAACTAGCGGGAGGGCCTGGCACAGATACGCAGTATTTT. Translation gives CASSQDPGQKLAGGPGTDTQYF.

The J gene is TRBJ2-1, the V gene TRBV11-2; 12 positions match TRBD2. In germline, CDR1 is SGHAT, CDR2 FQNNGV. V lost 4 bases and J lost 2; bases outside the gene matches: 0. The CDR3 has 15 residues. CDR3 coding DNA: TGTGCCAGCAGCTGGACTAGCGGGGCCTACAATGAGCAGTTCTTC. Its translation is CASSWTSGAYNEQFF.

The chain recombines TRBV5-1 with TRBJ2-7; TRBD2 matches 11 bases. V dropped 1 base and J dropped 3; count of bases not matched to a gene: 6. The germline V gene has CDR1 SGHRS and CDR2 YFSETQ. CDR3 length: 16 amino acids. CDR3 sequence: CASSLRLAGGHYEQYF. The DNA for the CDR3 is TGCGCCAGCAGCTTGAGGCTAGCGGGAGGCCACTACGAGCAGTACTTC.

The V call is TRBV6-1, the J call TRBJ2-6; D is tentatively TRBD1 or TRBD2 (6 bases each). CDR3 size: 13 residues. The ends were cut back, 8 bases at V and 4 bases at J, with 9 bases in the middle. Germline-derived CDR1 and CDR2 are MNHNS and SASEGT. For the CDR3, the DNA is TGTGCCAGCGGGGGGCCCGGGGCCAACGTCCTGACTTTC. This translates into CASGGPGANVLTF.

The chain recombines TRBV28 with TRBJ2-5; D unclear. The V end lost 6 bases, the J end lost 5 bases, and 13 bases lay between the germline ends. Germline V gene data show CDR1 as MDHEN and CDR2 as SYDVKM. The CDR3 loop spans 13 amino acids. CDR3 sequence (DNA): TGTGCCAGCAGGCTCCCCAGAGGCGAGACCCAGTACTTC. Translating gives CASRLPRGETQYF.

The rearrangement links TRBV29-1 to TRBJ2-2; 14 nucleotides match TRBD2. The CDR3 consists of 15 residues. The germline V gene has CDR1 SQVTM and CDR2 ANQGSEA. V was clipped by 5 bases and J by 4 bases; unmatched bases: 3. The CDR3 nucleotides read TGCAGCGTTCGACTAGCGGGAGGGCCCACCGGGGAGCTGTTTTTT. It codes for CSVRLAGGPTGELFF.

V and J are TRBV5-1 and TRBJ1-2, with D unclear. CDR3 size: 14 residues. Germline values: CDR1 SGHRS, CDR2 YFSETQ. Trimming cost V 4 bases and J 5 bases, with 15 bases left between them. The CDR3 protein is CASSPRERSYGYTF. CDR3 sequence (DNA): TGCGCCAGCAGCCCCCGGGAGCGGTCGTATGGCTACACCTTC.

V gene TRBV25-1 combines with J gene TRBJ2-7; TRBD1 matches at 8 bases. CDR3 length: 16 residues. Germline lookup yields CDR1 MGHDK and CDR2 SYGVNS. Trimming removed 4 bases from V and 3 bases from J; junction bases left unmatched: 11. The CDR3: CASSAFAGTGFYEQYF. In DNA, the CDR3 is TGTGCCAGCAGTGCCTTCGCCGGGACAGGCTTCTACGAGCAGTACTTC.

The chain is built from TRBV29-1 and TRBJ2-7, with D possibly being TRBD2 (5 bases). The germline V gene encodes CDR1 SQVTM and CDR2 ANQGSEA. The CDR3 has 14 residues. The V gene lost 7 bases and the J gene lost 3 bases, with 19 bases spanning the gap. The DNA of the CDR3 is TGCAGCGCCACGAAGGTGGTCAGCGGCTACGAGCAGTACTTC. As protein: CSATKVVSGYEQYF.

The V and J genes are TRBV15 and TRBJ2-1; no reliable D call. CDR3 length: 13 residues. Trimming removed 5 bases from V and 2 bases from J, with 7 bases in between. The germline CDR1 and CDR2 sequences are LNHNV and YYDKDF (reference sequence). This CDR3 is CATSLGPYNEQFF. CDR3 nucleotide sequence: TGTGCCACCAGCTTGGGCCCCTACAATGAGCAGTTCTTC.

This chain links TRBV7-3 with TRBJ2-3; no clear D. CDR3 length: 13 amino acids. The germline gives CDR1 SGHTA, CDR2 FQGTGA. Trimming stripped 2 bases from V and 9 bases from J, with 12 bases between. The CDR3 sequence: CASSLESPGTQYF. The DNA for the CDR3 is TGTGCCAGCAGCTTAGAGTCTCCAGGCACGCAGTATTTT.

The V and J genes are TRBV5-1 and TRBJ2-3, with 10 bases lining up with TRBD2. The germline V gene encodes CDR1 SGHRS and CDR2 YFSETQ. V dropped 4 bases and J dropped 4; count of bases not matched to a gene: 9. The CDR3 length is 16 residues. The CDR3 loop reads CASSRASGSRADTQYF. The CDR3 coding sequence is TGCGCCAGCAGCCGCGCTAGCGGGAGTAGAGCAGATACGCAGTATTTT.

The rearrangement joins TRBV5-1 to TRBJ2-7, with a possible D match to TRBD2 (7 bases). The CDR3 runs 15 residues. V gave up 3 bases and J gave up 3 bases, with 16 bases separating them. Germline lookup yields CDR1 SGHRS and CDR2 YFSETQ. The CDR3 sequence is CASSSRGDYYYEQYF. In DNA form, the CDR3 reads TGCGCCAGCAGCTCAAGGGGGGACTACTACTACGAGCAGTACTTC. Drawing the rest from reference TRBV5-1 and TRBJ2-7, the complete variable domain is KAGVTQTPRYLIKTRGQQVTLSCSPISGHRSVSWYQQTPGQGLQFLFEYFSETQRNKGNFPGRFSGRQFSNSRSEMNVSTLELGDSALYLCASSSRGDYYYEQYFGPGTRLTVT.

The J gene is TRBJ1-2, the V gene TRBV2; D gene unclear. The CDR3 is 11 amino acids. Germline lookup yields CDR1 SNHLY and CDR2 FYNNEI. V was shortened by 3 bases and J by 11 bases, with 10 bases between the two germline ends. The CDR3 DNA follows: TGTGCCAGCAGTGAGGTGGGAGCTTACACCTTC. Encoded protein: CASSEVGAYTF. Full variable domain (missing parts from reference TRBV2 and TRBJ1-2): EPEVTQTPSHQVTQMGQEVILRCVPISNHLYFYWYRQILGQKVEFLVSFYNNEISEKSEIFDDQFSVERPDGSNFTLKIRSTKLEDSAMYFCASSEVGAYTFGSGTRLTVV.

This sequence joins TRBV14 and TRBJ2-2, with a possible D match to TRBD2 (5 bases). V gave up 0 bases and J gave up 6 bases, with 17 bases separating them. Germline-derived CDR1 and CDR2 are SGHDN and FVKESK. The CDR3 totals 17 residues. Here the CDR3 reads CASSQEMASRLPGELFF. The CDR3 DNA follows: TGTGCCAGCAGCCAAGAGATGGCTAGCCGTCTTCCCGGGGAGCTGTTTTTT.

This clone came up once. Germline is not matched at one junction end, which may reflect a read error. The genes are TRBV7-7 and TRBJ2-7; a weak D match, TRBD2 (6 bases). CDR1 and CDR2 (germline): SSHAT, FNYEAQ (reference sequence). The CDR3 contains 13 residues. This CDR3 is CASSSGPAGEQYF. The DNA of the CDR3 is TGTGCTAGCAGTTCGGGGCCCGCGGGAGAGCAGTACTTC. Using reference TRBV7-7 and TRBJ2-7 for the parts outside the CDR3, the full variable domain is GAGVSQSPRYKVTKRGQDVTLRCDPISSHATLYWYQQALGQGPEFLTYFNYEAQPDKSGLPSDRFSAERPEGSISTLTIQRTEQRDSAMYRCASSSGPAGEQYFGPGTRLTVT.

The J gene is TRBJ1-2, the V gene TRBV28; D gene unclear. The CDR3 extends over 13 amino acids. CDR1 is MDHEN and CDR2 is SYDVKM in the germline V gene. Trimming left V 6 bases short and J 6 bases short, with 14 bases between. CDR3 amino acids: CASRPSRSDGYTF. DNA for the CDR3: TGTGCCAGCAGACCCTCGAGGTCCGATGGCTACACCTTC.

The J gene is TRBJ2-1, the V gene TRBV7-6, with unresolved D. The CDR3 is made up of 16 amino acids. CDR1 SGHVS and CDR2 FNYEAQ come from the germline V gene. V lost 2 bases and J lost 9, with 20 bases in between. The CDR3 spells CASSLLGSSPLVEQFF. The CDR3 DNA sequence: TGTGCCAGCAGCTTATTGGGGTCTTCCCCACTTGTTGAGCAGTTCTTC. Filled out from reference TRBV7-6 and TRBJ2-1, the complete variable domain reads GAGVSQSPRYKVTKRGQDVALRCDPISGHVSLYWYRQALGQGPEFLTYFNYEAQQDKSGLPNDRFSAERPEGSISTLTIQRTEQRDSAMYRCASSLLGSSPLVEQFFGPGTRLTVL.

The chain is built from TRBV11-2 and TRBJ1-1; D not certain. Per the germline V gene, CDR1 is SGHAT and CDR2 is FQNNGV. Trimming stripped 1 base from V and 3 bases from J, with 6 bases between. CDR3 size: 13 residues. DNA for the CDR3: TGTGCCAGCAGCTTAGGAACCTACACTGAAGCTTTCTTT. It encodes CASSLGTYTEAFF.

The chain joins TRBV5-1 to TRBJ2-1; 13 bases match TRBD2. Germline V lookup: CDR1 SGHRS, CDR2 YFSETQ. The CDR3 is 22 amino acids. Germline trimming cut 3 bases from V and 5 bases from J; bases unmatched to any gene: 23. The CDR3 is CASSSYSPLHRTSGSINNEQFF. The CDR3 coding sequence is TGCGCCAGCAGCTCCTACAGCCCCCTTCATCGGACTAGCGGGAGTATAAACAATGAGCAGTTCTTC.